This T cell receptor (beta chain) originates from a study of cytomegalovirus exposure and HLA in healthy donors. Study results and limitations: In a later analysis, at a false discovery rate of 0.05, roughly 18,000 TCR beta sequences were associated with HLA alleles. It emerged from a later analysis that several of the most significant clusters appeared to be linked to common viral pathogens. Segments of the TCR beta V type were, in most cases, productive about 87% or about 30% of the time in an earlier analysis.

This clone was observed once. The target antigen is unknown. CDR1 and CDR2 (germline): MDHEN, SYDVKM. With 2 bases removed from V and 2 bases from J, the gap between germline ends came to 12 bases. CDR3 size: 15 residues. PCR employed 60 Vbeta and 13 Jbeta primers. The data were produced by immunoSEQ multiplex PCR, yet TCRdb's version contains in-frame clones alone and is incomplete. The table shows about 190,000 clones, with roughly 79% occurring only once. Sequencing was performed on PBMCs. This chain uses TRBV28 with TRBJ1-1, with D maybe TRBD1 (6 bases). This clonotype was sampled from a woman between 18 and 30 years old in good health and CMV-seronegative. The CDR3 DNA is TGTGCCAGCAGTTTACTTCAGGACAGTAACACTGAAGCTTTCTTT. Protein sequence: CASSLLQDSNTEAFF.